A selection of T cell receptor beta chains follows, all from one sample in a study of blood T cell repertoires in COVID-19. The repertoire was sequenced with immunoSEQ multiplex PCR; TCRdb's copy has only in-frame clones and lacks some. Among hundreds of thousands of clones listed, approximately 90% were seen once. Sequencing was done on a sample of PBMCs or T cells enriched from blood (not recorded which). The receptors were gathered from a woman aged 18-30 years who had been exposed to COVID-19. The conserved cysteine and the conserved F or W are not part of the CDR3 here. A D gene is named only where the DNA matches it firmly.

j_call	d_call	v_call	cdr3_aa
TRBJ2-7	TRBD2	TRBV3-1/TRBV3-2	ASSQDKMTRGVYEQY
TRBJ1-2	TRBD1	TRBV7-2	ASSSTGGIGYT
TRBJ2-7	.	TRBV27	ASSLVSYEQY
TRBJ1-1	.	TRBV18	ASSPGGINTEAF
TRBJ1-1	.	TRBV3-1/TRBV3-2	ASTRDRPQEAF
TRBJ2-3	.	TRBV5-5	ASSWKGASTDTQY
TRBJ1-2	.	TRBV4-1	ASSQDVRDRWDGYT
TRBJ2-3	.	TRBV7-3	ASSLMGSSDTQY
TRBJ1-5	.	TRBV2	ASSQGWSQPQH
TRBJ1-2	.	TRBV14	ASSQLLGNSYGYT
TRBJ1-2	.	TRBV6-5	ASSYRSGDYGYT
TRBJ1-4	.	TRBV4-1	ASSRDKATNEKLF
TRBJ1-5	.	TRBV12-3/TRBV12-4	ASTRRGLQPQH
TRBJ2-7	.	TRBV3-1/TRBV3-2	ASSQDLRTTAYEQY
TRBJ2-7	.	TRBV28	ASSLLGGSYEQY
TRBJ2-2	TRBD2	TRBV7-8	ASSRGEGITGELF
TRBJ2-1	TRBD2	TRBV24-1	ATSDLSGGSYNEQF
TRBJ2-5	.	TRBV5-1	ASSFSNNPQETQY
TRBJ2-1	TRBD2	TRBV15	ATSRDRAGGYNEQF
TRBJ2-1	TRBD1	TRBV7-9	ASSPDRDSPYNEQF
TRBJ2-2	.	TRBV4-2	ASSLSGGPVTGELF
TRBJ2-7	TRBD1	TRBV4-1	ASSQPGTDPSYEQY
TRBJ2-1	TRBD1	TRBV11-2	ASSPRDRVVGEQF
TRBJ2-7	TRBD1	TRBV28	ASSAPGQGYEQY
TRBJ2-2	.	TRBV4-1	ASSQDTGQMATGELF
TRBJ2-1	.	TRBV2	ASSSGYNEQF
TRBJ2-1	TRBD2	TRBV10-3	AISSGGSNNEQF
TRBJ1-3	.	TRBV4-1	ASSPEGGRYSGNTIY
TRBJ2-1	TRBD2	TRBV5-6	ASSLFGLANEQF
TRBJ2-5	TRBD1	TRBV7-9	ASSLATGQETQY
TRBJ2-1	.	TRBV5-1	ASSGLTGRTYNEQF
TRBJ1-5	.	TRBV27	ASSLSRDSAPAQPQH
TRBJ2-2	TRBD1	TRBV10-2	ASRLVGTGGIGELF
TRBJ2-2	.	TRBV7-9	ASSFWTVGTGELF
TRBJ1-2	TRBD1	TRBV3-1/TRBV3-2	ASSQPGQDNYGYT
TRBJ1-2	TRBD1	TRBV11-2	ASSLRGRNYGYT
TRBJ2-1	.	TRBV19	ASSDYGTPYNEQF
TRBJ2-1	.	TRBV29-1	SVEHVREF
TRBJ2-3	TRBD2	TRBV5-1	ASSYWGGLKTDTQY
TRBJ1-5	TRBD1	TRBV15	ATSREVGQGYQPQH
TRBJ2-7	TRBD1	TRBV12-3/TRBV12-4	ASRGTAAYEQY
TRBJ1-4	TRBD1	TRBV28	ASSWGDREVSEKLF
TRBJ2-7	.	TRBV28	ASTIPAQAEQY
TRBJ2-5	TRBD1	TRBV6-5	ASSPRGGGETQY
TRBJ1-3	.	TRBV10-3	AISEMSSGNTIY
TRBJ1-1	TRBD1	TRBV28	ASSLAGQGRMAEAF
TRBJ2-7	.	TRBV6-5	ASSASPFSSYEQY
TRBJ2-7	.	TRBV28	ASSLEAEPYEQY
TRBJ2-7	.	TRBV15	ATSSYKGVSNEQY
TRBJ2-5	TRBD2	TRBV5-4	ASSGGGLQETQY
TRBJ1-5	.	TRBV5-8	ASSLSDQPQH
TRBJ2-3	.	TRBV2	ASSGLGRYTDTQY
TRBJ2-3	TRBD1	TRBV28	ASSLGDRGADTQY
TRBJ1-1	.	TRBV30	AWRLQWANTEAF
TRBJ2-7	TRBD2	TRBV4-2	ASSHSGGNYEQY
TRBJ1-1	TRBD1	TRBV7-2	ASSLASRGTGLVNTEAF
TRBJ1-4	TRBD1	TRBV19	ASSIRDREEKLF